The entry below describes one T cell receptor beta chain. The antigen remains undetermined. The primer mix had 60 Vbeta and 13 Jbeta primers. As handled by the study authors: Later reanalysis found tens of millions of unique TCR beta chains, around 10 million of them shared. TCRdb's copy holds only in-frame clones and misses some; the assay was immunoSEQ multiplex PCR. The DNA was the basis for D and trimming; V, J and clone size are from that table. Among 150,000 to 180,000 clones listed, 80% were seen once. The sample originates from a study of cytomegalovirus exposure and HLA in healthy donors. Study conclusions and caveats: Certain sequence variants were highly shared and formed a cluster, and this cluster was likely a sequencing artifact.

The CDR3 is made up of 15 amino acids. Trimming took off 6 bases at V and 2 bases at J, with 17 bases between the two ends. The V gene's germline CDR1 is LNHDA and CDR2 SQIVND (reference sequence). The rearrangement joins TRBV19 to TRBJ2-7; maybe TRBD2 (6 bases). Specimen: PBMCs. This sequence was found in a middle-aged woman in good health and CMV-seropositive. The CDR3: CASSRREGGPYEQYF. DNA of the CDR3: TGTGCCAGTAGCCGTCGTGAAGGAGGGCCCTACGAGCAGTACTTC. The full variable domain, completed using reference TRBV19 and TRBJ2-7, is DGGITQSPKYLFRKEGQNVTLSCEQNLNHDAMYWYRQDPGQGLRLIYYSQIVNDFQKGDIAEGYSVSREKKESFPLTVTSAQKNPTAFYLCASSRREGGPYEQYFGPGTRLTVT.